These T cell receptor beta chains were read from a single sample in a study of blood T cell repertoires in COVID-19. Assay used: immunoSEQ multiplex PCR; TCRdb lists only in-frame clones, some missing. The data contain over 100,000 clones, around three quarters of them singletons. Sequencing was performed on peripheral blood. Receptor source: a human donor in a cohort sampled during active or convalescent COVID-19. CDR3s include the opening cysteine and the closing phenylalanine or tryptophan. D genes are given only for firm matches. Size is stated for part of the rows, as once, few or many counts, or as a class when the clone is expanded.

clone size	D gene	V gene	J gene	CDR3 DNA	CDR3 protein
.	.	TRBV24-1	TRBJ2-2	TGTGCCACCAGCAACCCGAGGATCAAATCGAACACCGGGGAGCTGTTTTTT	CATSNPRIKSNTGELFF
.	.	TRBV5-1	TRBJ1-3	TGCGCCAGCAGCTTGGCTGTGGGAGGGTTCGGAAACACCATATATTTT	CASSLAVGGFGNTIYF
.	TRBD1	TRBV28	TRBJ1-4	TGTGCCAGCAGCACCAGGACAGGGGGAGAAAAACTGTTTTTT	CASSTRTGGEKLFF
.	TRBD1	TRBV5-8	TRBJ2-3	TGTGCCAGCAGCTCGGGACAGGGGGCGACAGATACGCAGTATTTT	CASSSGQGATDTQYF
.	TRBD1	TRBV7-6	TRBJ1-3	TGTGCCAGCAGCCAACTAACGAGGGACAGGGTCATTGGAAACACCATATATTTT	CASSQLTRDRVIGNTIYF
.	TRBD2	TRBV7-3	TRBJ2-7	TGTGCCAGCAGCTTAGCGGGACTAGCGGGAAGGTACGAGCAGTACTTC	CASSLAGLAGRYEQYF
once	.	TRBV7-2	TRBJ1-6	TGTGCCAGCAGCTTTGGGGCACTTACCTATAATTCACCCCTCCACTTT	CASSFGALTYNSPLHF
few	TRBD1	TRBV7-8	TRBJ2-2	TGTGCCAGCAGCCCATCGGTGAGGGGGCAGAACACCGGGGAGCTGTTTTTT	CASSPSVRGQNTGELFF
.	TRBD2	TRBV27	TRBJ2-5	TGTGCCAGCAGTCCGTGGGGACTAGCGGGGGGTCAAGAGACCCAGTACTTC	CASSPWGLAGGQETQYF
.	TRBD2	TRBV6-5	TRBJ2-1	TGTGCCAGCACCCCTAGGGCTAGCGGGAGTAATGAGCAGTTCTTC	CASTPRASGSNEQFF
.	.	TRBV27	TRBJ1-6	TGTGCCAGCCGCCTCGGGGGAAGCTCCTATAATTCACCCCTCCACTTT	CASRLGGSSYNSPLHF
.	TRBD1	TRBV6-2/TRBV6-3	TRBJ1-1	TGTGCCAGCAGTTCTCGGACAGGAAGCACTGAAGCTTTCTTT	CASSSRTGSTEAFF
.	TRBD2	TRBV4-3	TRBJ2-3	TGCGCCAGCAGCCAAGATTCGTTTGGGCTAGCGGGGGGGCCTTTCCCAGATACGCAGTATTTT	CASSQDSFGLAGGPFPDTQYF
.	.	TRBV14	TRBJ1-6	TGTGCCAGCAGCCGATTTACAGGGAGCTCCTATAATTCACCCCTCCACTTT	CASSRFTGSSYNSPLHF
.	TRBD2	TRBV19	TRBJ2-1	TGTGCCAGTAGTATTAGCGGGAGCTACAATGAGCAGTTCTTC	CASSISGSYNEQFF
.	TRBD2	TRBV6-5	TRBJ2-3	TGTGCCAGCAGTTACAGGACTAGCGGGAGCACAGATACGCAGTATTTT	CASSYRTSGSTDTQYF
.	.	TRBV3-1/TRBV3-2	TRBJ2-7	TGTGCCAGCAGCCACAGGGGTTCCGAGCAGTACTTC	CASSHRGSEQYF
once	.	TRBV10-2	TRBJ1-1	TGCGCCAGCAGTGAGTTTGGAGACGGAGCTTTCTTT	CASSEFGDGAFF
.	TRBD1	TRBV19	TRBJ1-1	TGTGCCAGTAGTATAGATGACCAGGGGGACACTGAAGCTTTCTTT	CASSIDDQGDTEAFF
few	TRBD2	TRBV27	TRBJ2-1	TGTGCCAGCAATAAGGCGGGAGGGCTCTACAATGAGCAGTTCTTC	CASNKAGGLYNEQFF
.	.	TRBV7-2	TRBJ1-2	TGTGCCAGCAGCCAAGGGCCCATTAGGGGCTATGGCTACACCTTC	CASSQGPIRGYGYTF
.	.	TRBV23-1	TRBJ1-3	TGCGCCAGCAGTCGCACAGGACGAGGAAACACCATATATTTT	CASSRTGRGNTIYF
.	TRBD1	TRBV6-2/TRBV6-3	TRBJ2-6	TGTGCCAGCAGTATAGCCGGGACAGGGGGCGACTCCGGGGCCAACGTCCTGACTTTC	CASSIAGTGGDSGANVLTF
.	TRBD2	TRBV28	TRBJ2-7	TGTGCCAGCAGGAGCGGGAGCCCTTCCTACGAGCAGTACTTC	CASRSGSPSYEQYF
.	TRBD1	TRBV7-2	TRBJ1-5	TGTGCCAGCAGCGCAGACAGGGGCAATCAGCCCCAGCATTTT	CASSADRGNQPQHF
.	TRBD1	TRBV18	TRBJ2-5	TGTGCCAGCTCACCACGACAGGGGCCGACGGAGACCCAGTACTTC	CASSPRQGPTETQYF
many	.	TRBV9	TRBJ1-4	TGTGCCAGCAGCGTAGTGGCGGGGGGGGCATGTGAAAAACTGTTTTTT	CASSVVAGGACEKLFF
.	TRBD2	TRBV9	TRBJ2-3	TGTGCCAGCAGCGTAGCTGGGCGGACTAGCTTGTCAGATACGCAGTATTTT	CASSVAGRTSLSDTQYF
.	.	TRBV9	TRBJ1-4	TGTGCCAGCAGCGTATCCGACGGAGCCCCCTTTTGGGAAAAACTGTTTTTT	CASSVSDGAPFWEKLFF
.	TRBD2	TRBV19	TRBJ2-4	TGTGCCACCCATTCCCCGGGGGGAGACATTCAGTACTTC	CATHSPGGDIQYF
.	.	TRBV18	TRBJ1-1	TGTGCCAGCTCACCAAAGGGGGACCTGAACACTGAAGCTTTCTTT	CASSPKGDLNTEAFF
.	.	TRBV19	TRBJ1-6	TGTGCCAGTAGTATGAGGACAGAGAATTCACCCCTCCACTTT	CASSMRTENSPLHF
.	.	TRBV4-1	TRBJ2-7	TGCGCCAGCAGCCAAGAACAGGGAGTGTTAGACGAGCAGTACTTC	CASSQEQGVLDEQYF
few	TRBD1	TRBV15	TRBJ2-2	TGTGCCACCAGCAGAGACGGGGACAGGGCCACCGGGGAGCTGTTTTTT	CATSRDGDRATGELFF
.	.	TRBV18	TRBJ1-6	TGTGCCAGCTCACCACCGGCCAGGGATAATTCACCCCTCCACTTT	CASSPPARDNSPLHF
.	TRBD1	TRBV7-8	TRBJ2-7	TGTGCCAGCAGCTTCACAGGGGGCTTCTACGAGCAGTACTTC	CASSFTGGFYEQYF
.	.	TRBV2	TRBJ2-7	TGTGCCAGCAGTGAACAGGGCTACGAGCAGTACTTC	CASSEQGYEQYF
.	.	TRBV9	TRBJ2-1	TGTGCCAGCAGCGTAGCGGAGTATCTCGGTGAGCAGTTCTTC	CASSVAEYLGEQFF
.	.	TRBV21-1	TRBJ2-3	TGTGCCAGCAGTTCACTAGCGGGGGAATCCACAGATACGCAGTATTTT	CASSSLAGESTDTQYF
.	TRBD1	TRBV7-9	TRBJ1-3	TGTGCCAGCAGTGCGGACAGGAGCTCTGGAAACACCATATATTTT	CASSADRSSGNTIYF
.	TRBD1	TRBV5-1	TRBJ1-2	TGCGCCAGCAGCCCAGACCCGACAGGGTTTGGCTACACCTTC	CASSPDPTGFGYTF
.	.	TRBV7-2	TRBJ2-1	TGTGCCAGCAGCTTAGAGAGTTGGTACCAGTTCTTC	CASSLESWYQFF
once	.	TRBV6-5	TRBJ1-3	TGTGCCAGCAGGAAACCCCAGACAGGTTTCACCATATATTTT	CASRKPQTGFTIYF
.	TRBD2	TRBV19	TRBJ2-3	TGTGCCAGTAGTATTCGGACTAGCGGGGACAAGGGGGATACGCAGTATTTT	CASSIRTSGDKGDTQYF
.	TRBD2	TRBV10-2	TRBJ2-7	TGCGCCAGCAAGCGCTGGGGGGGGGAAGAGCAGTACTTC	CASKRWGGEEQYF
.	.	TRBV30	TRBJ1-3	TGTGCCTGCCAGAAACAGGAATCTGGAAACACCATATATTTT	CACQKQESGNTIYF
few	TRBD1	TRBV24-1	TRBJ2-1	TGTGCCACCAGTGACCCGGGACAGGGGATTGGCAATGAGCAGTTCTTC	CATSDPGQGIGNEQFF
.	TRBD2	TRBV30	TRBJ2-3	TGTGCCTGCCTTCTAGCGGGAGTCTCGTCGCAGTATTTT	CACLLAGVSSQYF
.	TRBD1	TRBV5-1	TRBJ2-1	TGCGCCAGCAGCCCCGGGACAGCCCACAATGAGCAGTTCTTC	CASSPGTAHNEQFF
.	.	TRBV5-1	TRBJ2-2	TGCGCCAGCAGGAAAGGGGGGGCTGACGGGGAGCTGTTTTTT	CASRKGGADGELFF
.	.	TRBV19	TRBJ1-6	TGTGCCAGTAGCTTCGTTTACGGTAATTCACCCCTCCACTTT	CASSFVYGNSPLHF